This T cell receptor (beta chain) was sequenced for a study of shared clonotypes between healthy human individuals. Whole-study findings and limits: Blood was the only sampled material, and tissue repertoires likely differ. Relative to clonotypes present in all four donors, those not shared had lower generation probabilities.

CDR1 is MNHEY, CDR2 SMNVEV, per germline (reference sequence). V shed 7 bases and J shed 0 bases, with 10 bases lying between them. The CDR3 has 13 amino acids. Deep was the level used in running the assay. The protocol was immunoSEQ multiplex PCR, while the TCRdb copy is restricted to in-frame clones and leaves out a portion. The table includes 660,000 or so clones, 95% to 97% detected once. This clone was seen only a few times. The target antigen is unknown. Naive CD8 cells lacked CD45RO and underwent positive selection for CCR7, leaving out terminally differentiated effector memory CD45RA+ cells. Healthy adults negative for HIV, lacking recent acute infections or vaccinations, served as donors.

This receptor was taken from a woman in her twenties or thirties in good health. The source material was naive CD8+ T cells sorted from blood. The chain combines TRBV27 with TRBJ2-7, with D hard to call. The CDR3 DNA reads TGTGCCAGCAAATCCGCCACCTCCTACGAGCAGTACTTC. Encoded protein: CASKSATSYEQYF.